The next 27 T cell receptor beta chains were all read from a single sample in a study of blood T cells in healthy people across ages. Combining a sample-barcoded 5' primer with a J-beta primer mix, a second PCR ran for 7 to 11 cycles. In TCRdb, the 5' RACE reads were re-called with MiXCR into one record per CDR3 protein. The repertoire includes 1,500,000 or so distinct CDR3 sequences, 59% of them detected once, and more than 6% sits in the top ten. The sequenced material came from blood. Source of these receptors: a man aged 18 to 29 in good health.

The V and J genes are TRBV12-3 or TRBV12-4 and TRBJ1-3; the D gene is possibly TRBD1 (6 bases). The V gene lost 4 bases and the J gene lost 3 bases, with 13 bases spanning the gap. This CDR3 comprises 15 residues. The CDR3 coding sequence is TGTGCCAGCAGTTCAAGTAGGGGGATTGGAAACACCATATATTTT. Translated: CASSSSRGIGNTIYF.

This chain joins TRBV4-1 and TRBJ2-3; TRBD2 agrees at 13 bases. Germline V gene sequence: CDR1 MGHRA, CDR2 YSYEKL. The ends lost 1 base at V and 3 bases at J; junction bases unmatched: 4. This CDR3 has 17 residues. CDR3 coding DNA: TGCGCCAGCAGCCAAGGGGGACTAGCGGGGATGACAGATACGCAGTATTTT. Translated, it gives CASSQGGLAGMTDTQYF.

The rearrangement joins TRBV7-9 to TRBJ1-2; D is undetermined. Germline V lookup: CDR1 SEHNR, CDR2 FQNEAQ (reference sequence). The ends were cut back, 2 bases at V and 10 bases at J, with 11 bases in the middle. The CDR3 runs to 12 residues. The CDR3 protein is CASSLKGQDYTF. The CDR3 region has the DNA TGTGCCAGCAGCTTAAAGGGCCAGGACTACACCTTC. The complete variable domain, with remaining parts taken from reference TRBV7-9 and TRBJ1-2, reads DTGVSQNPRHKITKRGQNVTFRCDPISEHNRLYWYRQTLGQGPEFLTYFQNEAQLEKSRLLSDRFSAERPKGSFSTLEIQRTEQGDSAMYLCASSLKGQDYTFGSGTRLTVV.

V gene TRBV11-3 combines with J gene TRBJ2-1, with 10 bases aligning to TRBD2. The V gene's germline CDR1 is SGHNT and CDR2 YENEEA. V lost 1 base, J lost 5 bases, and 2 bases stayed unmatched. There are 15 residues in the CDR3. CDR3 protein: CASSLASGGDNEQFF. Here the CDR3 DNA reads TGTGCCAGCAGCTTAGCGAGCGGGGGGGACAATGAGCAGTTCTTC.

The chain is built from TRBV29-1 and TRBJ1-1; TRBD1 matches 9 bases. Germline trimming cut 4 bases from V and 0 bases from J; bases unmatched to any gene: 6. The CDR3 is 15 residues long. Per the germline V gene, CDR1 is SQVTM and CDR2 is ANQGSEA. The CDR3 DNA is TGCAGCGTTGTAGGGACAGGGCCCATGAACACTGAAGCTTTCTTT. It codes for CSVVGTGPMNTEAFF. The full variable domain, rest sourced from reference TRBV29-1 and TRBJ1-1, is SAVISQKPSRDICQRGTSLTIQCQVDSQVTMMFWYRQQPGQSLTLIATANQGSEATYESGFVIDKFPISRPNLTFSTLTVSNMSPEDSSIYLCSVVGTGPMNTEAFFGQGTRLTVV.

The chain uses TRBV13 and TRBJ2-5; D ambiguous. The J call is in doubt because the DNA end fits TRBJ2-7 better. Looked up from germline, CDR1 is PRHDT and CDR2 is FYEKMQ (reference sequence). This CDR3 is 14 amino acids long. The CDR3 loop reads CASSSWKEQIEQYF. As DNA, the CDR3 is TGTGCCAGCAGCTCTTGGAAGGAGCAAATCGAGCAGTACTTC.

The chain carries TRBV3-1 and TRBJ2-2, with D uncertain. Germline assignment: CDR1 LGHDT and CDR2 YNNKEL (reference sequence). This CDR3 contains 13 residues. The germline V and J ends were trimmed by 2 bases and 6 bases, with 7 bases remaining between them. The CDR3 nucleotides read TGTGCCAGCAGCCAAAGGTATTCCGGGGAGCTGTTTTTT. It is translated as CASSQRYSGELFF.

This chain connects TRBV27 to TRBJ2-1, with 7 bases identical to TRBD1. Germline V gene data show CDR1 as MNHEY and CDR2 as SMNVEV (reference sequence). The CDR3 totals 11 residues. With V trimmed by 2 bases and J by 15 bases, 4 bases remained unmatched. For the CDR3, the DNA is TGTGCCAGCAGTTTAGGCAGGGGGTGGTTCTTC. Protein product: CASSLGRGWFF.

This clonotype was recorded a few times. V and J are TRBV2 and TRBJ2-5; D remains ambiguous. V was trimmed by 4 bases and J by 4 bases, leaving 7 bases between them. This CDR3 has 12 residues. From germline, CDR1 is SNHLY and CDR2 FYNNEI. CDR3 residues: CASSVGLETQYF. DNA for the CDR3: TGTGCCAGCAGTGTGGGGTTAGAGACCCAGTACTTC.

The CDR3 bases are TGTGCCAGCAGTGAAGCAAGGGGCTACAATGAGCAGTTCTTC. Protein sequence: CASSEARGYNEQFF. The V and J genes are TRBV2 and TRBJ2-1; possibly TRBD1 for D (5 bases). Germline CDR1 is SNHLY and CDR2 is FYNNEI. V dropped 0 bases and J dropped 3 bases, with 6 bases sitting between them. This CDR3 contains 14 residues.

The CDR3, as DNA: TGCAGTGCTCCAGGGTGGGGGGACACTGAAGCTTTCTTT. Its protein product is CSAPGWGDTEAFF. The rearrangement uses TRBV20-1 and TRBJ1-1; TRBD1 is a possible D gene (5 bases). The CDR3 extends over 13 amino acids. Deletions cut 5 bases from V and 3 bases from J, with 13 bases between. Looked up from germline, CDR1 is DFQATT and CDR2 is SNEGSKA (reference sequence).

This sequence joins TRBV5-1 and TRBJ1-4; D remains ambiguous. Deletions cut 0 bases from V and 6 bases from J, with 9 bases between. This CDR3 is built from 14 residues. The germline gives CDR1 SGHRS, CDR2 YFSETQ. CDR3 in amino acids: CASSLEGKHEKLFF. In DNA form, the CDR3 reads TGCGCCAGCAGCTTGGAAGGGAAACATGAAAAACTGTTTTTT.

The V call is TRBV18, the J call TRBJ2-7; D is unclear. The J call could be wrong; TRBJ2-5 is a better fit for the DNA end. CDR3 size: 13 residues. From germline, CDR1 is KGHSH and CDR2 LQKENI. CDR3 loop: CASSPTTQETQYF. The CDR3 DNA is TGTGCCAGCTCACCGACCACCCAAGAGACCCAGTACTTC.

The CDR3 DNA reads TGCGCCAGCAGCCAAGATTGGGCCTCGCGGGAAAAACTGTTTTTT. This gives the protein CASSQDWASREKLFF. V usage is TRBV4-3 and J usage is TRBJ1-4; D gene ambiguous. The CDR3 runs 15 residues. Germline V lookup: CDR1 LGHNA, CDR2 YSLEER. V was shortened by 0 bases and J by 8 bases, with 13 bases between the two germline ends.

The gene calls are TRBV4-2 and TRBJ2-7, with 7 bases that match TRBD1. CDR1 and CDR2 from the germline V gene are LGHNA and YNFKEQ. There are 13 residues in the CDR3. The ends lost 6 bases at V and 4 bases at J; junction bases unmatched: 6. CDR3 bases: TGTGCCAGCAGTGGGGGACAGAAGTACGAGCAGTACTTC. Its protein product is CASSGGQKYEQYF.

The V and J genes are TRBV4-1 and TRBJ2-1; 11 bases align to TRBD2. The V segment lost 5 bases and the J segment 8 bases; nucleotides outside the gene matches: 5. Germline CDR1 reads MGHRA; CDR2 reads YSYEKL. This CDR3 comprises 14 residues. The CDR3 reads CASSRGTSGHEQFF. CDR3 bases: TGCGCCAGCAGCAGAGGGACTAGCGGTCATGAGCAGTTCTTC.

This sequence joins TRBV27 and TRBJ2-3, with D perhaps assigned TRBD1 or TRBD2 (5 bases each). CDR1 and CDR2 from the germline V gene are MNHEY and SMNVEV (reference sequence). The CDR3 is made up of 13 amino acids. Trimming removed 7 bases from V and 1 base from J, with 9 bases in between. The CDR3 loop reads CASKVGGTDTQYF. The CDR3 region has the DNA TGTGCCAGCAAGGTGGGGGGCACAGATACGCAGTATTTT.

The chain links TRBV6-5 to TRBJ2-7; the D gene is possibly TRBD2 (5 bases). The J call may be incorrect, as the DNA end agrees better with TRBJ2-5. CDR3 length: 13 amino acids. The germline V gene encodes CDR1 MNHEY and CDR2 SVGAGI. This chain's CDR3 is CASSYPRGETQYF. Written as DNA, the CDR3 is TGTGCCAGCAGTTACCCAAGAGGGGAGACCCAGTACTTC.

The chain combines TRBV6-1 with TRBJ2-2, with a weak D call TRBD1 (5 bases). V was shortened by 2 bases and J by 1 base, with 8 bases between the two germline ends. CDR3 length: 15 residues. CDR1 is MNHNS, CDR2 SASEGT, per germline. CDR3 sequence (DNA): TGTGCCAGCAGTGAACTCGGACAGAACACCGGGGAGCTGTTTTTT. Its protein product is CASSELGQNTGELFF.

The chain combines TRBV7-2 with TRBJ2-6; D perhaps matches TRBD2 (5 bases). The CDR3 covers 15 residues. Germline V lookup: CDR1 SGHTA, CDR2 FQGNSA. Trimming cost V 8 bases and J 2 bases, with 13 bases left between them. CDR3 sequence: CASSRGGAGANVLTF. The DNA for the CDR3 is TGTGCCAGCTCCCGGGGTGGCGCTGGGGCCAACGTCCTGACTTTC. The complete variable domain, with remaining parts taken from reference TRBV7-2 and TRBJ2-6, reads GAGVSQSPSNKVTEKGKDVELRCDPISGHTALYWYRQSLGQGLEFLIYFQGNSAPDKSGLPSDRFSAERTGGSVSTLTIQRTQQEDSAVYLCASSRGGAGANVLTFGAGSRLTVL.

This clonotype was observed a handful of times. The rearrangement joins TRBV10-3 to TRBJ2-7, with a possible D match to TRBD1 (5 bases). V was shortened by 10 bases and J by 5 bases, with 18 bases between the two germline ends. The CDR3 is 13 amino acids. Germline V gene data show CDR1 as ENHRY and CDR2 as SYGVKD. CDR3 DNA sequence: TGTGCCACCATCCGGAATGGGGCGAACGAGCAGTACTTC. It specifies CATIRNGANEQYF.

CDR3 amino acids: CASSPLGDYNSPLHF. CDR3 coding DNA: TGTGCCAGCAGTCCCCTCGGGGACTATAATTCACCCCTCCACTTT. The V and J genes are TRBV25-1 and TRBJ1-6; D unclear. There are 15 residues in the CDR3. Germline-derived CDR1 and CDR2 are MGHDK and SYGVNS. Trimming shortened V by 5 bases and J by 3 bases, and 11 bases separated the two germline ends.

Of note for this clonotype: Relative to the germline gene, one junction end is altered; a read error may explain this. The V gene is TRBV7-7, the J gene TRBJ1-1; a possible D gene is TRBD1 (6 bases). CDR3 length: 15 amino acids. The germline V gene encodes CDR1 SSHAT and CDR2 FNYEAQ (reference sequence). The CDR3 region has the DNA TGTGCTAGCAGTAAGATTGGGGGCCTGAACACTGAAGCTTTCTTT. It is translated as CASSKIGGLNTEAFF.

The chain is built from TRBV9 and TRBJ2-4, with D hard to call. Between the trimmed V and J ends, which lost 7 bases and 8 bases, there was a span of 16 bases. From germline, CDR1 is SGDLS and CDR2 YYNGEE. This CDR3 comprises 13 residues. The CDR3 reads CASGDLLTDIQYF. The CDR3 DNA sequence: TGTGCCAGCGGCGACCTCCTGACGGACATTCAGTACTTC.

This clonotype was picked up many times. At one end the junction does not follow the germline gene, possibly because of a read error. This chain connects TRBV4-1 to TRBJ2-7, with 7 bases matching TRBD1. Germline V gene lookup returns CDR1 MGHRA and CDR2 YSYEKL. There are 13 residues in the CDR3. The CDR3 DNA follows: TGTGCCAGCAGTCCCGACAGGGCCTACGAGCAGTACTTC. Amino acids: CASSPDRAYEQYF.

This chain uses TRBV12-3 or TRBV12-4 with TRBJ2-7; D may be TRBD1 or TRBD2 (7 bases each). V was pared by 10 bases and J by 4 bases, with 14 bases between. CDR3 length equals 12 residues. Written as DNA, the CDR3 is TGTGCCACCATGCAGGGGGGGTACGAGCAGTACTTC. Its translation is CATMQGGYEQYF.

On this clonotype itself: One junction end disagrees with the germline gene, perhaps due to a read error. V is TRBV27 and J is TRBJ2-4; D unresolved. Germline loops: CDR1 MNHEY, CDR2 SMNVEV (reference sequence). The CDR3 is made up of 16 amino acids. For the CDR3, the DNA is TGTGCCAGCAGTTCATACTTAACCGTAGCCAAAAGCATTCAGTACTTC. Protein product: CASSSYLTVAKSIQYF.